The rows below give T cell receptor beta chains drawn from one sample of a study of blood T cells in healthy people across ages. MiXCR, run by TCRdb on the 5' RACE reads, gives a single entry per CDR3 protein. The sample holds about 1.5 million distinct CDR3 sequences; approximately 43% are singletons and the top ten take around 4%. Sample: blood. These receptors all come from a woman aged 18-35 years in good health. Both conserved end residues are part of each CDR3. The D gene is left open where the match is weak. Size tells how often a clone was seen (once, few, many) or the class of an expanded clone, and some rows leave it out.

V gene	D gene	clone size	J gene	CDR3 DNA	CDR3 protein
TRBV6-6	TRBD2	few	TRBJ2-7	TGTGCCAGCCAACTAGCGGGAGACTACGAGCAGTACTTC	CASQLAGDYEQYF
TRBV6-2/TRBV6-3	TRBD2	NA	TRBJ2-7	TGTGCCAGCAGTACCACCCGGACTAGCGGAGGATCCTACAATGAGCAGTACTTC	CASSTTRTSGGSYNEQYF
TRBV12-3/TRBV12-4	TRBD2	NA	TRBJ2-1	TGTGCCAGCAGTCAGACTAGCGGGAGGGCCTGGTATGAGCAGTTCTTC	CASSQTSGRAWYEQFF
TRBV7-2	NA	few	TRBJ1-3	TGTGCCAGCAGCTTAGTAGCGACCTCTGGAAACACCATATATTTT	CASSLVATSGNTIYF
TRBV7-2	NA	NA	TRBJ2-1	TGTGCCAGCAGCATAAATGCGGGGAGATCCTACAATGAGCAGTTCTTC	CASSINAGRSYNEQFF
TRBV25-1	NA	NA	TRBJ2-7	TGTGCCAGCAGTGAATCCCTTAGACCCCCTTACGAGCAGTACTTC	CASSESLRPPYEQYF
TRBV28	NA	NA	TRBJ1-4	TGTGCCAGCAGCCGGGCTCGGGCGGGTAATGAAAAACTGTTTTTT	CASSRARAGNEKLFF
TRBV7-2	TRBD1	NA	TRBJ2-4	TGTGCCAGCAGCCCCTCGAGGGGACAGCTAGCCAAAAACATTCAGTACTTC	CASSPSRGQLAKNIQYF
TRBV7-9	NA	NA	TRBJ2-7	TGTGCCAGCAGCCCCGGAACAGAAGGACAGTACGAGCAGTACTTC	CASSPGTEGQYEQYF
TRBV3-1	TRBD1	many	TRBJ2-5	TGTGCCAGCAGCCCCTCACGGACAGGGAAGCAGTACTTC	CASSPSRTGKQYF
TRBV27	NA	NA	TRBJ2-5	TGTGCCAGCAGACCTTCCGGGGGCTACCAAGAGGCCCAGTACTTC	CASRPSGGYQEAQYF
TRBV7-9	TRBD1	many	TRBJ2-1	TGTGCCAGCAGCCCCGGGACAGGCCGCTCCTACAATGAGCAGTTCTTC	CASSPGTGRSYNEQFF
TRBV10-3	NA	NA	TRBJ2-3	TGTGCCATCAGGGCCGGGACGGGGAGGATTGATACGCAGTATTTT	CAIRAGTGRIDTQYF
TRBV2	NA	NA	TRBJ2-3	TGTGCCAGCAGTGAATTAGTAGGGCACTCCCGCCGGGGGTATTTT	CASSELVGHSRRGYF
TRBV5-1	TRBD1	few	TRBJ2-7	TGCGCCAGCAGCTGGGGACAGGGGGCTACGTACGAGCAGTACTTC	CASSWGQGATYEQYF
TRBV18	NA	NA	TRBJ2-3	TGTGCCAGCTCACCAACGGAGGGGGGCACAGATACGCAGTATTTT	CASSPTEGGTDTQYF
TRBV5-1	TRBD1	few	TRBJ2-1	TGCGCCAGCAGCTTGTGGGACAGGGGTTTCAATGAGCAGTTCTTC	CASSLWDRGFNEQFF
TRBV20-1	NA	NA	TRBJ2-7	TGCAGTGCTAGAGATCCAGGGACTCTATCCTACAATGAGCAGTACTTC	CSARDPGTLSYNEQYF
TRBV5-1	NA	NA	TRBJ2-5	TGCGCCAGCAGCCCCTCAATGTACCAAGAGACCCAGTACTTC	CASSPSMYQETQYF
TRBV10-3	NA	few	TRBJ1-2	TGTGCCATCAGTGAGGCGGAGGAGGGGAACTATGGCTACACCTTC	CAISEAEEGNYGYTF
TRBV11-2	NA	few	TRBJ1-2	TGTGCCAGCAGCTTAAGAAGGCTTCCTAACTATGGCTACACCTTC	CASSLRRLPNYGYTF
TRBV29-1	NA	many	TRBJ2-5	TGCAGCGTTGTATCCAGTTTGAGTGTGGAGACCCAGTACTTC	CSVVSSLSVETQYF
TRBV10-1	TRBD2	NA	TRBJ2-7	TGCGCCAGCAGTGCACTAGCGGGGGGCGTGCAGTACTTC	CASSALAGGVQYF
TRBV20-1	NA	few	TRBJ1-4	TGCAGTGCTAGAGACGGGAGAAGGGAAAAACTGTTTTTT	CSARDGRREKLFF
TRBV2	NA	few	TRBJ1-2	TGTGCCAGCAAAGCCAACACAGGGCCTAACTATGGCTACACCTTC	CASKANTGPNYGYTF
TRBV6-2/TRBV6-3	NA	NA	TRBJ2-7	TGTGCCAGCAGTTACTCGAGCTCCTACAATGAGCAGTACTTC	CASSYSSSYNEQYF
TRBV12-3/TRBV12-4	NA	few	TRBJ2-7	TGTGCCAGCAGTTACACCGGGGACACCTACGAGCAGTACTTC	CASSYTGDTYEQYF
TRBV5-1	NA	NA	TRBJ1-2	TGCGCCAGCAGCCGCGTTGGTCCAAACTATGGCTACACCTTC	CASSRVGPNYGYTF
TRBV29-1	TRBD1	NA	TRBJ2-1	TGCAGCGTTACCGGACAGGGGGCTTACAATGAGCAGTTCTTC	CSVTGQGAYNEQFF
TRBV6-6	TRBD1	few	TRBJ2-7	TGTGCCAGCAGTTACGGGACAGGGGGGGTCTACGAGCAGTACTTC	CASSYGTGGVYEQYF
TRBV4-3	NA	NA	TRBJ2-2	TGCGCCAGCAGCCAAAGGTTGAGGGCTAGCAGCACCGGGGAGCTGTTTTTT	CASSQRLRASSTGELFF
TRBV20-1	NA	many	TRBJ2-7	TGCAGTGTTCAGGGACACTCTTCCTACGAGCAGTACTTC	CSVQGHSSYEQYF
TRBV5-1	NA	NA	TRBJ1-2	TGCGCCAGCAGCTTGGACCAGAACTACTATGGCTACACCTTC	CASSLDQNYYGYTF
TRBV12-3/TRBV12-4	NA	NA	TRBJ1-4	TGTGCCAGCAGTTTAGCGCTGGGTTCTAATGAAAAACTGTTTTTT	CASSLALGSNEKLFF
TRBV9	TRBD1	NA	TRBJ2-7	TGTGCCAGCAGCGTAGAGGGGACAGGGCACTACAATGAGCAGTACTTC	CASSVEGTGHYNEQYF
TRBV9	NA	few	TRBJ2-4	TGTGCCAGCAGCGTTGGGGTAGGAAACATTCAGTACTTC	CASSVGVGNIQYF
TRBV29-1	TRBD2	few	TRBJ2-3	TGCAGCGCGAGGACTAGTTTCGGCACAGATACGAAGTATTTT	CSARTSFGTDTKYF
TRBV20-1	TRBD1	few	TRBJ2-3	TGCAGTGCTGGACAGGGCGATACGCAGTATTTT	CSAGQGDTQYF